The rows below give T cell receptor beta chains drawn from one sample of a study of blood T cell repertoires in COVID-19. Clones were read by immunoSEQ multiplex PCR, and TCRdb kept only the in-frame ones, dropping some. This table has 350,000 to 450,000 clones, 70% to 90% appearing once. The sample comprised PBMCs or T cells enriched from blood (not recorded which). The receptors originated from a woman younger than 35 who had been exposed to COVID-19. The CDR3 runs from the conserved cysteine through the conserved F or W. A D gene is named only where the DNA matches it firmly. Clone size is given for some rows only: seen once, a few or many times, or a class if the clone is expanded.

clone size	V gene	J gene	D gene	CDR3 DNA	CDR3 protein
-	TRBV7-2	TRBJ2-1	-	TGTGCCAGCAGTCGATCGGCTAGCAATGTCAATGAGCAGTTCTTC	CASSRSASNVNEQFF
once	TRBV28	TRBJ1-3	-	TGTGCCAGCAGTTTGCCCTACTCTGGAAACACCATATATTTT	CASSLPYSGNTIYF
-	TRBV29-1	TRBJ1-1	TRBD1	TGCAGCGTTGATACAGGGGGCAGGGAAGCTTTCTTT	CSVDTGGREAFF
-	TRBV2	TRBJ2-7	-	TGTGCCAGCAGCGCCGGGACATCGAGAGGGTACGAGCAGTACTTC	CASSAGTSRGYEQYF
-	TRBV19	TRBJ2-7	TRBD1	TGTGCCAGTAGTCTAAACCGGGACAGGGGCCGATACGAGCAGTACTTC	CASSLNRDRGRYEQYF
-	TRBV7-9	TRBJ1-1	TRBD1	TGTGCCAGCAGCTTAGGACAGGGTCCTAGCCCCTTGAACACTGAAGCTTTCTTT	CASSLGQGPSPLNTEAFF
-	TRBV20-1	TRBJ1-1	-	TGCAGTGCCACAGAGCACACTGAAGCTTTCTTT	CSATEHTEAFF
-	TRBV27	TRBJ2-1	TRBD2	TGTGCCAGCAGTTTCAGATGGAGCGGGAGGGCCCTGAGCTCCTACAATGAGCAGTTCTTC	CASSFRWSGRALSSYNEQFF
few	TRBV9	TRBJ1-2	-	TGTGCCAGCAGCGCCACAGGGACGAACTATGGCTACACCTTC	CASSATGTNYGYTF
-	TRBV28	TRBJ1-5	-	TGTGCCAGCAGTTTTTCCGCGGCTCAGCCCCAGCATTTT	CASSFSAAQPQHF
-	TRBV29-1	TRBJ2-2	TRBD2	TGCAGCGCCCTCGAGGCGGGGGTCAGCACCGGGGAGCTGTTTTTT	CSALEAGVSTGELFF
-	TRBV28	TRBJ2-1	-	TGTGCCAGCAGTGACCCGGGGTCCTACAATGAGCAGTTCTTC	CASSDPGSYNEQFF
-	TRBV27	TRBJ2-2	TRBD2	TGTGCCAGCAGTTTCGCCATGAGCGGGGGGGCCGACACCGGGGAGCTGTTTTTT	CASSFAMSGGADTGELFF
few	TRBV3-1/TRBV3-2	TRBJ1-2	-	TGTGCCAGCAGTCGAAGTGGGGGAATGGGAGGTGACTATGGCTACACCTTC	CASSRSGGMGGDYGYTF
-	TRBV5-1	TRBJ2-3	-	TGCGCCAGCAAAGGGCTAGCACCTAGCACAGATACGCAGTATTTT	CASKGLAPSTDTQYF
-	TRBV28	TRBJ1-2	-	TGTGCCAGCAGTCTTCCGACGACAACCTATGGCTACACCTTC	CASSLPTTTYGYTF
-	TRBV28	TRBJ1-2	TRBD1	TGTGCCAGTGTCCAGGGGGCAAGGGACTATGGCTACACCTTC	CASVQGARDYGYTF
once	TRBV21-1	TRBJ2-3	-	TGTGCCAGCATTCCCGCAGGGGCCAGCACAGATACGCAGTATTTT	CASIPAGASTDTQYF
once	TRBV29-1	TRBJ2-1	TRBD2	TGCAGCGTTGCCGGGGAAGCGGGGGGGCCGGACTATGAGCAGTTCTTC	CSVAGEAGGPDYEQFF
many	TRBV4-1	TRBJ1-4	-	TGCGCCAGCAGCCACGACAAATCTAATGAAAAACTGTTTTTT	CASSHDKSNEKLFF
-	TRBV4-1	TRBJ1-5	-	TGCGCCAGCAGCCAAATGGACAGAGCATACAATCAGCCCCAGCATTTT	CASSQMDRAYNQPQHF
once	TRBV27	TRBJ1-3	-	TGTGCCAGCAGTTGGGCGGCCAGGGACACCATATATTTT	CASSWAARDTIYF